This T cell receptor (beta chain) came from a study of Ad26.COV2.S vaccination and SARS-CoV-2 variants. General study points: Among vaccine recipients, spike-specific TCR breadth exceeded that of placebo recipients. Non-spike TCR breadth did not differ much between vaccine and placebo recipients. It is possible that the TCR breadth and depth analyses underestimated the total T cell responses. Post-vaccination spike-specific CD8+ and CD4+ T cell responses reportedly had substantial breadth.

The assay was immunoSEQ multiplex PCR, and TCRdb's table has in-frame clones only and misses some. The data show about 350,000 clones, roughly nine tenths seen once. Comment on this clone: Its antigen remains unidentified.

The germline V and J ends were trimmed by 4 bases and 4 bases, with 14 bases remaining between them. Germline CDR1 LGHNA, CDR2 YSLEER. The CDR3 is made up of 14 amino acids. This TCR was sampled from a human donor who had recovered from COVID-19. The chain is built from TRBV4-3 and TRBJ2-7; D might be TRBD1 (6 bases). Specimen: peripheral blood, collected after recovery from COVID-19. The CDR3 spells CASSRGRGGYEQYF. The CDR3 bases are TGCGCCAGCAGCCGTGGCAGGGGCGGGTACGAGCAGTACTTC.